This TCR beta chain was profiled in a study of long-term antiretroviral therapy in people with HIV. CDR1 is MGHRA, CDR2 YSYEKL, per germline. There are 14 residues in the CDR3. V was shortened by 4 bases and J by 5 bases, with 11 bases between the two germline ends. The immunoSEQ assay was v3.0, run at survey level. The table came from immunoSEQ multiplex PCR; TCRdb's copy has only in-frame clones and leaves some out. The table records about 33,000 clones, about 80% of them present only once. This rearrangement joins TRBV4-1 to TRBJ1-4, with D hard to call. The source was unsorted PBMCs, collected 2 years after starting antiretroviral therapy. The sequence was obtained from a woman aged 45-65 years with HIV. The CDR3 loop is CASSPHEKNEKLFF. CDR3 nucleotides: TGCGCCAGCAGCCCACACGAAAAAAATGAAAAACTGTTTTTT.